One sample yielded the 30 T cell receptor beta chains listed below, sequenced in a study of PD-L1 blockade in urothelial cancer. Here immunoSEQ multiplex PCR was the method, and the copy in TCRdb shows in-frame clones only, minus some. This sample carries about 95,000 clones, 87% of them seen once, and the ten largest clones take about 2%. Time point given: pretreatment peripheral blood. The specimen comprised PBMCs, sampled around atezolizumab (anti-PD-L1) treatment. These receptors were obtained from a man in his sixties with urothelial cancer.

The J gene is TRBJ1-3, the V gene TRBV2; D may be TRBD1 (5 bases). Trimming removed 1 base from V and 6 bases from J, with 7 bases in between. The germline V gene encodes CDR1 SNHLY and CDR2 FYNNEI. This CDR3 has 13 amino acids. CDR3 coding DNA: TGTGCCAGCAGTGAAGGGGGCGTAAACACCATATATTTT. This sequence encodes CASSEGGVNTIYF.

In its sample, this clone was seen a few times. The genes are TRBV4-1 and TRBJ2-7, with 10 nucleotides matching TRBD2. This CDR3 region has 16 residues. Germline assignment: CDR1 MGHRA and CDR2 YSYEKL. J lost 2 bases, V lost 3 bases, and 7 bases had no gene match. The DNA of the CDR3 is TGCGCCAGCAGCCACCGGACTAGCGGAGGGGCCTACGAGCAGTACTTC. Its protein is CASSHRTSGGAYEQYF.

The chain joins TRBV27 to TRBJ2-5; weak D call: TRBD1 (5 bases). Germline lookup yields CDR1 MNHEY and CDR2 SMNVEV (reference sequence). V was clipped by 6 bases and J by 5 bases, with 16 bases between them. The CDR3 contains 14 residues. CDR3: CASRDLGAGETQYF. CDR3 in DNA: TGTGCCAGCAGGGATTTAGGGGCCGGGGAGACCCAGTACTTC.

The rearrangement links TRBV2 to TRBJ2-2; D unresolved. The CDR3 extends over 12 amino acids. Germline lookup yields CDR1 SNHLY and CDR2 FYNNEI. V was cut by 5 bases and J by 3 bases, with 4 bases left in between. CDR3 sequence (DNA): TGTGCCAGCAGTTTAGACACCGGGGAGCTGTTTTTT. Residues: CASSLDTGELFF.

The rearrangement joins TRBV5-1 to TRBJ2-2; the D gene is possibly TRBD2 (5 bases). V lost 4 bases and J 0 bases, leaving 13 bases between the germline ends. The CDR3 has 16 amino acids. The germline V gene encodes CDR1 SGHRS and CDR2 YFSETQ. CDR3: CASSMLLGSNTGELFF. CDR3 coding DNA: TGCGCCAGCAGCATGTTACTAGGATCGAACACCGGGGAGCTGTTTTTT.

This clone was seen a few times. The V gene is TRBV18, the J gene TRBJ1-2; D unresolved. Per germline, CDR1 KGHSH and CDR2 LQKENI. V lost 1 base, J lost 2 bases, and 11 bases lay in between. The CDR3 extends over 15 amino acids. The CDR3 is CASSPLGDGNYGYTF. The CDR3 DNA reads as TGTGCCAGCTCACCACTTGGAGACGGAAACTATGGCTACACCTTC. The entire variable domain, with the rest obtained from reference TRBV18 and TRBJ1-2, is as follows: NAGVMQNPRHLVRRRGQEARLRCSPMKGHSHVYWYRQLPEEGLKFMVYLQKENIIDESGMPKERFSAEFPKEGPSILRIQQVVRGDSAAYFCASSPLGDGNYGYTFGSGTRLTVV.

The V call is TRBV10-3, the J call TRBJ2-7; 8 bases are shared with TRBD2. The CDR3 sequence is 14 residues long. The V and J ends lost 6 bases and 3 bases, in that order; junction bases with no gene match: 7. From germline, CDR1 is ENHRY and CDR2 SYGVKD. The CDR3 bases are TGTGCCATCAGGGGAGAGCGGGGGCTCTACGAGCAGTACTTC. It encodes CAIRGERGLYEQYF.

V gene TRBV29-1 combines with J gene TRBJ2-1, with D possibly matching TRBD1 (6 bases). This CDR3 has 17 amino acids. Germline loops: CDR1 SQVTM, CDR2 ANQGSEA. V was pared by 6 bases and J by 0 bases, with 21 bases between. CDR3 amino acids: CSVPMGAIQSSYNEQFF. DNA for the CDR3: TGCAGCGTACCTATGGGGGCGATTCAAAGCTCCTACAATGAGCAGTTCTTC.

The chain carries TRBV2 and TRBJ2-5; 10 bases match TRBD1. This CDR3 region has 16 residues. The V segment lost 6 bases and the J segment 0 bases; nucleotides outside the gene matches: 7. Germline CDR1 and CDR2: SNHLY and FYNNEI. The CDR3 nucleotides read TGTGCCAGCAGCGATGACAGGGGGCCTTACCAAGAGACCCAGTACTTC. This translates into CASSDDRGPYQETQYF.

In its sample, this clone was seen a few times. CDR3: CASSSYPGTGGNTEAFF. DNA for the CDR3: TGTGCCAGCAGCTCCTACCCAGGGACAGGGGGGAACACTGAAGCTTTCTTT. The chain links TRBV7-6 to TRBJ1-1, with TRBD1 matching over 11 bases. Germline assignment: CDR1 SGHVS and CDR2 FNYEAQ. CDR3 size: 17 residues. Trimming at V came to 4 bases and at J to 1 base, leaving 8 bases not matched to a gene.

The chain couples TRBV9 to TRBJ1-4; D not resolved. Germline loops: CDR1 SGDLS, CDR2 YYNGEE. The CDR3 loop spans 15 amino acids. Between the trimmed V and J ends, which lost 0 bases and 7 bases, there was a span of 13 bases. The chain's CDR3 is CASSVGSGGGEKLFF. CDR3 DNA: TGTGCCAGCAGCGTAGGGTCCGGAGGTGGTGAAAAACTGTTTTTT.

V gene TRBV5-4 combines with J gene TRBJ2-3; D unclear. CDR1 is SGHNT, CDR2 YYREEE, per germline (reference sequence). The CDR3 spans 13 residues. Trimming removed 3 bases from V and 3 bases from J, with 8 bases in between. The CDR3: CASSWAPTDTQYF. CDR3 in DNA: TGTGCCAGCAGCTGGGCGCCGACAGATACGCAGTATTTT.

V is TRBV30 and J is TRBJ1-5; D may be TRBD1 (6 bases). Germline CDR1 reads GTSNPN; CDR2 reads SVGIG (reference sequence). The CDR3 is 13 residues long. Trimming removed 4 bases from V and 0 bases from J, with 7 bases in between. CDR3 coding DNA: TGTGCCTGGACAGGGGATAGCAATCAGCCCCAGCATTTT. Translation gives CAWTGDSNQPQHF.

The chain is built from TRBV10-2 and TRBJ1-5, with D maybe TRBD1 (6 bases). The V gene lost 2 bases and the J gene lost 3 bases, with 8 bases spanning the gap. This CDR3 is 14 amino acids long. Germline V gene data show CDR1 as WSHSY and CDR2 as SAAADI. This chain's CDR3 is CASSETGYNQPQHF. The CDR3 DNA reads TGCGCCAGCAGTGAGACAGGGTACAATCAGCCCCAGCATTTT.

V and J are TRBV6-1 and TRBJ1-1; the D is unclear. V was shortened by 7 bases and J by 8 bases, with 20 bases between the two germline ends. Germline CDR1 MNHNS, CDR2 SASEGT. The CDR3 sequence is 14 residues long. As DNA, the CDR3 is TGTGCCAGCACCGAGGGAGACACCCTGGCAGAAGCTTTCTTT. It is translated as CASTEGDTLAEAFF.

The chain has TRBV6-6 and TRBJ1-6; tentative D call: TRBD1 (5 bases). V lost 3 bases to trimming and J lost 7 bases, with 13 bases between them. CDR1 and CDR2 from the germline V gene are MNHNY and SVGAGI (reference sequence). CDR3 size: 15 residues. This CDR3 is CASSYGRRGNSPLHF. In DNA form, the CDR3 reads TGTGCCAGCAGTTATGGTCGTAGGGGAAATTCACCCCTCCACTTT.

The chain carries TRBV27 and TRBJ1-1; tentative D call: TRBD1 (6 bases). The CDR3 length is 12 residues. V gave up 6 bases and J gave up 7 bases, with 12 bases separating them. From germline, CDR1 is MNHEY and CDR2 SMNVEV (reference sequence). The CDR3 sequence: CASSPLGGEAFF. CDR3 coding DNA: TGTGCCAGCAGCCCACTAGGGGGTGAAGCTTTCTTT.

The chain combines TRBV5-1 with TRBJ1-1; TRBD1 agrees at 12 bases. Germline CDR1 is SGHRS and CDR2 is YFSETQ. V lost 4 bases, J lost 5 bases, and 9 bases stayed unmatched. This CDR3 is built from 16 residues. The CDR3 DNA sequence: TGCGCCAGCAGCCTCCGGGACAGGGGGCGCCTGACTGAAGCTTTCTTT. It yields the protein CASSLRDRGRLTEAFF.

The chain uses TRBV7-3 and TRBJ2-3, with 7 nucleotides matching TRBD2. The CDR3 totals 16 residues. Germline CDR1 reads SGHTA; CDR2 reads FQGTGA. After removal of 2 bases from V and 2 bases from J, the junction contained 7 bases not matched to a gene. The CDR3 region is CASSLASGVITDTQYF. The DNA for the CDR3 is TGTGCCAGCAGCTTAGCTAGCGGAGTGATCACAGATACGCAGTATTTT.

This clone was detected a few times. The chain has TRBV27 and TRBJ1-1; 9 bases are a match to TRBD1. Germline V CDR1 and CDR2: MNHEY, SMNVEV (reference sequence). The CDR3 has 16 amino acids. Trimming removed 6 bases from V and 1 base from J; junction bases left unmatched: 9. The CDR3 here is CASRLGQGRGNTEAFF. The CDR3 DNA reads TGTGCCAGCAGACTAGGACAGGGGAGGGGGAACACTGAAGCTTTCTTT.

This chain links TRBV19 with TRBJ1-5; TRBD1 aligns across 8 bases. The CDR3 is 16 amino acids. Trimming at V came to 6 bases and at J to 0 bases, leaving 7 bases not matched to a gene. In germline, CDR1 is LNHDA, CDR2 SQIVND (reference sequence). The CDR3 bases are TGTGCCAGTAGAACTGGGACAGGTTATAGCAATCAGCCCCAGCATTTT. Translating gives CASRTGTGYSNQPQHF.

The J gene is TRBJ2-3, the V gene TRBV28, with D tentatively TRBD2 (6 bases). Germline CDR1 and CDR2: MDHEN and SYDVKM. The CDR3 length is 14 residues. V was pared by 3 bases and J by 0 bases, with 7 bases between. The CDR3 sequence is CASSLGLSTDTQYF. The CDR3 region has the DNA TGTGCCAGCAGTTTGGGACTCAGCACAGATACGCAGTATTTT. Using reference TRBV28 and TRBJ2-3 for the parts outside the CDR3, the full variable domain is DVKVTQSSRYLVKRTGEKVFLECVQDMDHENMFWYRQDPGLGLRLIYFSYDVKMKEKGDIPEGYSVSREKKERFSLILESASTNQTSMYLCASSLGLSTDTQYFGPGTRLTVL.

This chain's CDR3 is CASSEIPQLGPKNIQYF. The CDR3 DNA is TGTGCCAGCAGTGAAATCCCTCAACTTGGGCCTAAAAACATTCAGTACTTC. V and J are TRBV2 and TRBJ2-4, with D unclear. The CDR3 is 17 residues long. Trimming left V 2 bases short and J 4 bases short, with 18 bases between. Germline V lookup: CDR1 SNHLY, CDR2 FYNNEI.

The chain carries TRBV6-4 and TRBJ2-3, with 13 bases fitting TRBD2. CDR1 is MRHNA and CDR2 is SNTAGT in the germline V gene. CDR3 size: 14 residues. V lost 7 bases and J lost 4; bases outside the gene matches: 2. DNA of the CDR3: TGTGCCAGCAACGGACTAGCGGGGGCAGATACGCAGTATTTT. As protein: CASNGLAGADTQYF.

This chain links TRBV18 with TRBJ2-7; 9 bases fit TRBD1. Germline CDR1 is KGHSH and CDR2 is LQKENI. The CDR3 runs 14 residues. The trim removed 3 bases at V and 2 bases at J, leaving 2 bases unmatched. CDR3 protein: CASSPGQGAYEQYF. The CDR3 DNA reads TGTGCCAGCTCACCGGGACAGGGCGCCTACGAGCAGTACTTC.

The chain employs TRBV5-1 and TRBJ2-7; D uncertain. Germline V gene lookup returns CDR1 SGHRS and CDR2 YFSETQ. V was shortened by 7 bases and J by 5 bases, with 13 bases between the two germline ends. The CDR3 spans 12 residues. The CDR3 is CASFGSNHEQYF. The CDR3 bases are TGCGCCAGCTTCGGTTCCAATCACGAGCAGTACTTC.

The V and J genes are TRBV11-3 and TRBJ1-1, with a tentative D call TRBD1 (5 bases). The germline CDR1 and CDR2 sequences are SGHNT and YENEEA. The CDR3 runs to 13 residues. V gave up 5 bases and J gave up 7 bases, with 14 bases separating them. CDR3 sequence reads: CASSPNPGDEAFF. DNA for the CDR3: TGTGCCAGCAGCCCCAACCCGGGGGATGAAGCTTTCTTT.

The rearrangement uses TRBV9 and TRBJ2-7; TRBD1 agrees at 12 bases. The germline gives CDR1 SGDLS, CDR2 YYNGEE. V shed 5 bases and J 7 bases; nucleotides not matched to a gene: 10. The CDR3 is 15 amino acids. CDR3: CASSLGGTGGGEQYF. The CDR3 DNA reads as TGTGCCAGCAGTCTGGGGGGGACAGGGGGCGGAGAGCAGTACTTC.

This sequence joins TRBV4-3 and TRBJ2-7, with a possible D match to TRBD2 (6 bases). V lost 1 base and J lost 6, with 10 bases in between. The germline gives CDR1 LGHNA, CDR2 YSLEER. This CDR3 contains 13 residues. The CDR3 loop is CASSQAWGGEQYF. As DNA, the CDR3 is TGCGCCAGCAGCCAAGCGTGGGGAGGCGAGCAGTACTTC.

The rearrangement links TRBV27 to TRBJ2-2; perhaps TRBD1 as D (5 bases). The V end was cut by 3 bases, the J end by 2 bases, with 13 bases between. CDR3 length equals 16 residues. Per the germline V gene, CDR1 is MNHEY and CDR2 is SMNVEV (reference sequence). For the CDR3, the DNA is TGTGCCAGCAGTTTCCCTAGGGGCGATAACACCGGGGAGCTGTTTTTT. Amino acid sequence: CASSFPRGDNTGELFF.